This entry lists 11 T cell receptor beta chains sequenced from one sample in a study of beta chain features in type 1 diabetes. cDNA synthesis used the whole RNA isolate, giving expressed TCRB sequences. Here immunoSEQ multiplex PCR was the method, and the copy in TCRdb shows in-frame clones only, minus some. The sample holds about 150,000 clones, approximately 8.1% seen once. Sequenced input: central memory CD4+ T cells from blood. The source is a man in his late teens or twenties in good health.

The genes are TRBV9 and TRBJ2-1, with 9 bases fitting TRBD2. Germline CDR1 reads SGDLS; CDR2 reads YYNGEE. The CDR3 spans 16 residues. J lost 6 bases, V lost 0 bases, and 7 bases had no gene match. CDR3 coding DNA: TGTGCCAGCAGCGTAGGGCTTGGGCGGGGGGGCAATGAGCAGTTCTTC. Residues: CASSVGLGRGGNEQFF.

This clone was seen ten or more times. V is TRBV19 and J is TRBJ2-1; TRBD1 agrees at 9 bases. CDR3 length: 13 residues. The germline CDR1 and CDR2 sequences are LNHDA and SQIVND (reference sequence). The junction had 6 bases not matched to a gene; V was cut back by 9 bases and J by 6 bases. Here the CDR3 DNA reads TGTGCCAGCCGGGACAGGGCGACCAATGAGCAGTTCTTC. Amino acid sequence: CASRDRATNEQFF.

The sample holds many counts of this clone. The V call is TRBV28, the J call TRBJ1-2; the D is unclear. Germline CDR1 reads MDHEN; CDR2 reads SYDVKM. This CDR3 spans 11 amino acids. V was clipped by 3 bases and J by 8 bases, with 7 bases between them. The DNA of the CDR3 is TGTGCCAGCAGTTTTGCGTGGGGCTACACCTTC. It yields the protein CASSFAWGYTF.

There are a few counts of this clone. The genes are TRBV7-3 and TRBJ2-7; tentative D call: TRBD1 (5 bases). Trimming removed 5 bases at V and 3 bases at J, with 11 bases between. The CDR3 contains 13 residues. Germline assignment: CDR1 SGHTA and CDR2 FQGTGA. CDR3 residues: CASSRAGNYEQYF. CDR3 DNA: TGTGCCAGCAGCCGTGCAGGGAACTACGAGCAGTACTTC.

In this sample, this clone turned up a few times. This rearrangement joins TRBV7-9 to TRBJ1-6, with 7 bases identical to TRBD1. The CDR3 is 14 residues long. Germline V gives CDR1 SEHNR, CDR2 FQNEAQ (reference sequence). With 5 bases clipped from V and 8 bases from J, the junction kept 6 bases outside the gene matches. CDR3 nucleotide sequence: TGTGCCAGCAGCCCCCCCGGACAGGATTCACCCCTCCACTTT. Its protein product is CASSPPGQDSPLHF.

With regard to this clone: The DNA is left out, because the CDR3 cannot be placed on it with certainty; the CDR3 is given as TCRdb lists it. CDR3 loop: CASSPDAQVGRGNF. The chain is built from TRBV18 and TRBJ1-3; the D call in the table, TRBD1, was not verified against the DNA. The CDR3 length equals 14 residues, ends included. Germline CDR1 reads KGHSH; CDR2 reads LQKENI.

This chain uses TRBV5-1 with TRBJ1-6; TRBD1 matches at 7 bases. The CDR3 runs to 16 residues. Germline CDR1 is SGHRS and CDR2 is YFSETQ. V dropped 1 base and J dropped 2; count of bases not matched to a gene: 3. This chain's CDR3 is CASSLQGEAYNSPLHF. CDR3 DNA sequence: TGCGCCAGCAGCTTGCAGGGGGAGGCCTATAATTCACCCCTCCACTTT.

This clone was seen ten or more times. Written as DNA, the CDR3 is TGTGCCAGCAGTTCGGGGGACAGGTTGGGCGAGCAGTACTTC. It specifies CASSSGDRLGEQYF. This chain links TRBV28 with TRBJ2-7; 8 nucleotides agree with TRBD1. The CDR3 loop spans 14 amino acids. V lost 4 bases to trimming and J lost 6 bases; unmatched junction nucleotides: 8. In germline, CDR1 is MDHEN, CDR2 SYDVKM.

This clone was seen a few times. The genes are TRBV5-4 and TRBJ1-1; 10 bases map to TRBD1. Germline trimming cut 3 bases from V and 3 bases from J; bases unmatched to any gene: 5. Germline lookup yields CDR1 SGHNT and CDR2 YYREEE (reference sequence). The CDR3 spans 15 residues. The CDR3 nucleotides read TGTGCCAGCAGCTGGGGACAGGGGTCAGACACTGAAGCTTTCTTT. Its protein is CASSWGQGSDTEAFF.

This chain joins TRBV11-1 and TRBJ1-1, with a possible D match to TRBD1 (5 bases). The V end was cut by 7 bases, the J end by 4 bases, with 19 bases between. This CDR3 has 15 residues. Germline CDR1 is SGHAT and CDR2 is FQDESV (reference sequence). The CDR3, as DNA: TGTGCCAGCAACCCCCTAAGGGGAAGGAGCACTGAAGCTTTCTTT. It codes for CASNPLRGRSTEAFF.

The genes are TRBV28 and TRBJ2-7; maybe TRBD1 (6 bases). Germline CDR1 MDHEN, CDR2 SYDVKM. Trimming removed 2 bases at V and 5 bases at J, with 16 bases between. The CDR3 covers 15 residues. The CDR3 sequence: CASSLGYRAVHEQYF. The CDR3 DNA reads as TGTGCCAGCAGTTTAGGATACAGGGCAGTCCACGAGCAGTACTTC.